Each of the 3 T cell receptor beta chains below was sequenced from the same sample in a study of lymphopenia after photon versus proton radiotherapy. Only in-frame clones appear in the TCRdb table, and some are missing; sequencing was by immunoSEQ multiplex PCR. The sample holds some 15,000 clones, approximately 90% seen once. Sequences were derived from peripheral blood, sampled from a patient treated with proton-based radiotherapy. Every receptor here comes from a woman between 55 and 75 years old with cholangiocarcinoma. Some clones in this sample may be carry-over from other donors' samples.

The chain is built from TRBV28 and TRBJ2-2, with D uncertain. The germline V gene encodes CDR1 MDHEN and CDR2 SYDVKM. The CDR3 loop spans 12 amino acids. V was cut by 8 bases and J by 6 bases, with 10 bases left in between. The CDR3 sequence: CASGSSAGELFF. DNA of the CDR3: TGTGCCAGCGGATCCTCCGCCGGGGAGCTGTTTTTT. The full variable domain, completed using reference TRBV28 and TRBJ2-2, is DVKVTQSSRYLVKRTGEKVFLECVQDMDHENMFWYRQDPGLGLRLIYFSYDVKMKEKGDIPEGYSVSREKKERFSLILESASTNQTSMYLCASGSSAGELFFGEGSRLTVL.

V gene TRBV5-4 combines with J gene TRBJ2-7; D is tentatively TRBD1 or TRBD2 (5 bases each). The CDR3 contains 15 residues. Germline V gives CDR1 SGHNT, CDR2 YYREEE (reference sequence). V lost 4 bases and J lost 5, with 19 bases in between. CDR3 loop: CASSPPGTESDEQYF. The CDR3 nucleotides read TGTGCCAGCAGCCCACCCGGGACCGAAAGTGACGAGCAGTACTTC.

The V and J genes are TRBV5-1 and TRBJ2-7; 8 bases match TRBD1. CDR1 is SGHRS and CDR2 is YFSETQ in the germline V gene. This CDR3 is 15 amino acids long. J was trimmed by 5 bases and V by 2 bases; bases with no gene match: 9. The CDR3 is CASSLKDRVLHEQYF. CDR3 nucleotide sequence: TGCGCCAGCAGCTTAAAGGACAGGGTACTCCACGAGCAGTACTTC.